A single sample is the source of the 21 T cell receptor beta chains below, sequenced in a study of T cell responses to AZD1222 COVID-19 vaccine. The protocol was immunoSEQ multiplex PCR, while the TCRdb copy is restricted to in-frame clones and leaves out a portion. The table includes fewer than 180,000 clones, 92% detected once. The sequences come from peripheral blood, collected 28 days after the second AZD1222 dose. These TCRs come from an adult who received the AZD1222 COVID-19 vaccine.

The V call is TRBV11-2, the J call TRBJ1-5; no reliable D call. V lost 4 bases, J lost 11 bases, and 18 bases lay in between. This CDR3 contains 14 residues. Germline lookup yields CDR1 SGHAT and CDR2 FQNNGV. In DNA, the CDR3 is TGTGCCAGCAGCTCCCAACATGTCGGGGAAGCCCAGCATTTT. Translation: CASSSQHVGEAQHF. The variable domain in full, completed from reference TRBV11-2 and TRBJ1-5, reads EAGVAQSPRYKIIEKRQSVAFWCNPISGHATLYWYQQILGQGPKLLIQFQNNGVVDDSQLPKDRFSAERLKGVDSTLKIQPAKLEDSAVYLCASSSQHVGEAQHFGDGTRLSIL.

The rearrangement joins TRBV4-1 to TRBJ2-4; TRBD2 matches at 11 bases. This CDR3 has 17 residues. Germline CDR1 and CDR2: MGHRA and YSYEKL. Losses at the gene ends were 4 bases for V and 7 bases for J; bases not matched to a gene: 12. CDR3 sequence (DNA): TGCGCCAGCAGCCCCCGGACCATACTAGCGGGAGAGAACATTCAGTACTTC. Translating gives CASSPRTILAGENIQYF.

This clone was seen only once. The chain carries TRBV6-5 and TRBJ1-5, with 7 bases lining up with TRBD1. The CDR3 totals 15 residues. Trimming at V came to 0 bases and at J to 5 bases, leaving 4 bases not matched to a gene. From germline, CDR1 is MNHEY and CDR2 SVGAGI. CDR3 bases: TGTGCCAGCAGTTACTCGACAGGGAAACATCAGCCCCAGCATTTT. The encoded protein is CASSYSTGKHQPQHF.

Worth noting for this clone: One junction end disagrees with the germline gene, perhaps due to a read error. The chain is built from TRBV28 and TRBJ1-2; a possible D gene is TRBD1 (5 bases). The CDR3 extends over 14 amino acids. The germline V gene encodes CDR1 MDHEN and CDR2 SYDVKM. The CDR3 sequence is CATSFGGLYYGYTF. The CDR3 DNA reads as TGTGCCACCAGTTTTGGGGGATTATACTATGGCTACACCTTC.

The chain carries TRBV3-1 (or the pseudogene TRBV3-2) and TRBJ1-1; TRBD1 agrees at 10 bases. CDR1 is LGHDT and CDR2 is YNNKEL in the germline V gene (reference sequence). The CDR3 extends over 15 amino acids. The trim removed 2 bases at V and 4 bases at J, leaving 4 bases unmatched. The CDR3 region has the DNA TGTGCCAGCAGCCAACGGACAGGGGGGGGCACTGAAGCTTTCTTT. Translating gives CASSQRTGGGTEAFF.

This clone appeared once. It differs at one base from a far larger clone, so likely a read error. The chain has TRBV27 and TRBJ1-5; D gene uncertain. Germline V gene data show CDR1 as MNHEY and CDR2 as SMNVEV (reference sequence). V was pared by 6 bases and J by 0 bases, with 3 bases between. This CDR3 has 12 residues. The CDR3: CASSTSNQPQHF. DNA of the CDR3: TGTGCCAGCAGCACTAGCAATCAGCCCCAGCATTTT.

Only a few counts were recorded for this clone. The chain employs TRBV5-4 and TRBJ2-1; 8 positions match TRBD1. Germline CDR1 reads SGHNT; CDR2 reads YYREEE (reference sequence). The CDR3 is 17 residues long. J gave up 6 bases and V 0 bases, and 11 bases lay outside the gene matches. CDR3 bases: TGTGCCAGCAGCTTGGGGCCATCAGGACAGGGAGGCAATGAGCAGTTCTTC. Translation: CASSLGPSGQGGNEQFF.

This rearrangement joins TRBV21-1 to TRBJ1-4; the D call of TRBD1 is as the table states it, not checked on the DNA. TRBV21-1 is described as a pseudogene. This CDR3 contains 16 residues. The CDR3 DNA reads as TGTGCCAGCAGAAAAAGGTCCGGACAGAATAATGAAAAACTGTTTTTT. Amino acid sequence: CASRKRSGQNNEKLFF.

The CDR3 sequence: CASSLDQVGYNEQFF. The CDR3 DNA sequence: TGCGCCAGCAGCTTGGATCAAGTTGGGTACAATGAGCAGTTCTTC. The chain recombines TRBV5-1 with TRBJ2-1; D remains ambiguous. The CDR3 covers 15 residues. The V gene's germline CDR1 is SGHRS and CDR2 YFSETQ. Between the trimmed V and J ends, which lost 0 bases and 4 bases, there was a span of 11 bases.

Details on this clone: Other DNA sequences from this sample encode an identical CDR3 as well. The chain uses TRBV5-4 and TRBJ1-5, with D unresolved. Germline V gene data show CDR1 as SGHNT and CDR2 as YYREEE (reference sequence). The CDR3 is made up of 14 amino acids. V lost 0 bases, J lost 4 bases, and 8 bases lay in between. CDR3 sequence reads: CASSLAGGNQPQHF. In DNA, the CDR3 is TGTGCCAGCAGCTTGGCCGGCGGGAATCAGCCCCAGCATTTT. Full variable domain (missing parts from reference TRBV5-4 and TRBJ1-5): ETGVTQSPTHLIKTRGQQVTLRCSSQSGHNTVSWYQQALGQGPQFIFQYYREEENGRGNFPPRFSGLQFPNYSSELNVNALELDDSALYLCASSLAGGNQPQHFGDGTRLSIL.

The count of this clone is one. The rearrangement joins TRBV24-1 to TRBJ1-2, with a weak D call TRBD1 (6 bases). From germline, CDR1 is KGHDR and CDR2 SFDVKD. The CDR3 is 15 residues long. V lost 5 bases to trimming and J lost 1 base, with 13 bases between them. The CDR3 reads CATSAAGGGNYGYTF. In DNA form, the CDR3 reads TGTGCCACCAGTGCTGCCGGGGGCGGTAACTATGGCTACACCTTC.

The CDR3 region is CASSQVWTGNNYGYTF. The CDR3 region has the DNA TGTGCCAGCAGCCAAGTTTGGACAGGGAATAACTATGGCTACACCTTC. The J gene is TRBJ1-2, the V gene TRBV3-1 (or the pseudogene TRBV3-2); 8 positions match TRBD1. Germline loops: CDR1 LGHDT, CDR2 YNNKEL (reference sequence). V was clipped by 1 base and J by 1 base; unmatched bases: 5. The CDR3 is 16 residues long.

This clone was recorded only once. The chain employs TRBV7-9 and TRBJ1-5; 7 bases match TRBD1. V trimming: 6 bases; J trimming: 4 bases; junction bases outside the gene matches: 6. This CDR3 is built from 14 residues. The V gene's germline CDR1 is SEHNR and CDR2 FQNEAQ (reference sequence). This CDR3 is CASRKGTDNQPQHF. CDR3 sequence (DNA): TGTGCCAGCAGGAAAGGGACAGATAATCAGCCCCAGCATTTT.

The DNA for the CDR3 is TGTGCCAGCAGTGGACTCACCCAAGAGACCCAGTACTTC. As protein: CASSGLTQETQYF. The chain couples TRBV25-1 to TRBJ2-5; D gene uncertain. In germline, CDR1 is MGHDK, CDR2 SYGVNS. Trimming stripped 4 bases from V and 1 base from J, with 7 bases between. CDR3 size: 13 residues.

The V gene is TRBV28, the J gene TRBJ2-3, with 7 bases matching TRBD2. J was trimmed by 4 bases and V by 6 bases; bases with no gene match: 7. This CDR3 is built from 14 residues. Germline CDR1 MDHEN, CDR2 SYDVKM. The CDR3 DNA is TGTGCCAGCAGCCCGACTAGCACAGCAGATACGCAGTATTTT. Translation gives CASSPTSTADTQYF.

This clone appeared a single time. The V call is TRBV2, the J call TRBJ1-2; D might be TRBD1 (6 bases). The CDR3 has 15 amino acids. V shed 7 bases and J shed 8 bases, with 23 bases lying between them. Germline V gene lookup returns CDR1 SNHLY and CDR2 FYNNEI. The CDR3 loop reads CASIFEGHRKYGYTF. CDR3 nucleotide sequence: TGTGCCAGCATTTTCGAGGGACACCGAAAATACGGCTACACCTTC.

CDR3 bases: TGCGCCAGCAGCCAAGACCCTACAGGGGATCAGCCCCAGCATTTT. This gives the protein CASSQDPTGDQPQHF. The V and J genes are TRBV4-3 and TRBJ1-5; 7 bases map to TRBD1. With 0 bases clipped from V and 5 bases from J, the junction kept 4 bases outside the gene matches. In germline, CDR1 is LGHNA, CDR2 YSLEER. The CDR3 has 15 residues.

This clone was found a few times. This rearrangement joins TRBV5-4 to TRBJ2-1; 7 bases are shared with TRBD1. Germline CDR1 and CDR2: SGHNT and YYREEE (reference sequence). J lost 2 bases, V lost 0 bases, and 2 bases had no gene match. There are 15 residues in the CDR3. The CDR3 DNA is TGTGCCAGCAGCTTGGACAGGGGTACCTACAATGAGCAGTTCTTC. Translation gives CASSLDRGTYNEQFF.

The chain joins TRBV11-2 to TRBJ1-2, with D perhaps matching TRBD1 (5 bases). Trimming stripped 4 bases from V and 0 bases from J, with 12 bases between. This CDR3 region has 15 residues. Germline CDR1 SGHAT, CDR2 FQNNGV. The CDR3 here is CASSSPRGANYGYTF. As DNA, the CDR3 is TGTGCCAGCAGCTCCCCTAGGGGAGCTAACTATGGCTACACCTTC.

The chain has TRBV6-1 and TRBJ2-7, with 7 bases identical to TRBD1. The CDR3 has 14 residues. The germline V gene encodes CDR1 MNHNS and CDR2 SASEGT. V shed 3 bases, J shed 3 bases, and the junction held 5 bases outside the gene matches. The CDR3 nucleotides are TGTGCCAGCAGTGACCGGGACAGCAACTACGAGCAGTACTTC. This encodes CASSDRDSNYEQYF.

V and J are TRBV28 and TRBJ2-7; 9 bases are a match to TRBD1. J gave up 4 bases and V 7 bases, and 11 bases lay outside the gene matches. Per germline, CDR1 MDHEN and CDR2 SYDVKM. The CDR3 spans 15 residues. CDR3 DNA sequence: TGTGCCAGCACTCAGGTCGGGACAGGGAAGTACGAGCAGTACTTC. Protein: CASTQVGTGKYEQYF.